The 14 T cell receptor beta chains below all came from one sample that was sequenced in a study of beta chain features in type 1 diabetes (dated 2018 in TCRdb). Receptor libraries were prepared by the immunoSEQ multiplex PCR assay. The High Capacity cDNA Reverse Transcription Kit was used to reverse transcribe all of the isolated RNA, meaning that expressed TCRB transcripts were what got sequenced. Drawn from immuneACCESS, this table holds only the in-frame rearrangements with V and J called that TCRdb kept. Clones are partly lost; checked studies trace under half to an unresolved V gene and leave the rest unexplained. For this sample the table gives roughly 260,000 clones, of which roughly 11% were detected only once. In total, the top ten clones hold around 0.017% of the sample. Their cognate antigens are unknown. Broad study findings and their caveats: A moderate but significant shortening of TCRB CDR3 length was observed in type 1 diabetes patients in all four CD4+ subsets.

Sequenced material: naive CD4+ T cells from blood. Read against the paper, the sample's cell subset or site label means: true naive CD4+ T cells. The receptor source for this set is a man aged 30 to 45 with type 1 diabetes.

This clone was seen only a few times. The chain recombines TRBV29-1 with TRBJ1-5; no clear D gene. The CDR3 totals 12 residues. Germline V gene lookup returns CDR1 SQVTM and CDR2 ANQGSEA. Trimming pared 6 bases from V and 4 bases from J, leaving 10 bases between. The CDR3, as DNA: TGCAGCGTGATTGGGGAGAATCAGCCCCAGCATTTT. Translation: CSVIGENQPQHF. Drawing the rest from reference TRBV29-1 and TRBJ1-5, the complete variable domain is SAVISQKPSRDICQRGTSLTIQCQVDSQVTMMFWYRQQPGQSLTLIATANQGSEATYESGFVIDKFPISRPNLTFSTLTVSNMSPEDSSIYLCSVIGENQPQHFGDGTRLSIL.

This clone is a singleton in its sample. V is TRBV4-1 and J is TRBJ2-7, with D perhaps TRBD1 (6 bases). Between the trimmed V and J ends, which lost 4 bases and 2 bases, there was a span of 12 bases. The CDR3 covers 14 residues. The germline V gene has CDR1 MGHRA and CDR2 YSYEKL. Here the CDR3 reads CASSPRTATYEQYF. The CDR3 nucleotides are TGCGCCAGCAGCCCCCGGACAGCCACCTACGAGCAGTACTTC.

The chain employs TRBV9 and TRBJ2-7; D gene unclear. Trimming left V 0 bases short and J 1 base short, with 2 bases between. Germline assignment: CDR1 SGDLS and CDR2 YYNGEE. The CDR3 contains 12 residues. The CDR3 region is CASSVASYEQYF. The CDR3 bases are TGTGCCAGCAGCGTAGCTTCCTACGAGCAGTACTTC.

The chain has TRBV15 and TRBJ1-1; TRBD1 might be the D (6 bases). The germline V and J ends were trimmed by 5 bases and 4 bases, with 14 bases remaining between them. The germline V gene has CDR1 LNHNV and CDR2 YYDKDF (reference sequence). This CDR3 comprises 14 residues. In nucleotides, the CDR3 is TGTGCCACCAGCGAACAGGGAAAGGGCACTGAAGCTTTCTTT. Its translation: CATSEQGKGTEAFF.

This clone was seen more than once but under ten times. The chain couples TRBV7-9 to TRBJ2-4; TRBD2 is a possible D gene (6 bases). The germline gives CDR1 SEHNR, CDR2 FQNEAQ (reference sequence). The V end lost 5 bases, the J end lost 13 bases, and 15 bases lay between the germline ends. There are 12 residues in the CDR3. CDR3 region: CASSRAGGLQYF. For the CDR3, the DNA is TGTGCCAGCAGCCGCGCCGGAGGGCTCCAGTACTTC. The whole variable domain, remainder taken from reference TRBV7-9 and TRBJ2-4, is DTGVSQNPRHKITKRGQNVTFRCDPISEHNRLYWYRQTLGQGPEFLTYFQNEAQLEKSRLLSDRFSAERPKGSFSTLEIQRTEQGDSAMYLCASSRAGGLQYFGAGTRLSVL.

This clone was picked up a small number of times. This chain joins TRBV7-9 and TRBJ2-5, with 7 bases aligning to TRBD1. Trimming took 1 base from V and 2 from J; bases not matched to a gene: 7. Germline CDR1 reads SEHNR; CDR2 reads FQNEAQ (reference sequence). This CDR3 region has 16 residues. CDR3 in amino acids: CASSLGYRGEQETQYF. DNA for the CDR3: TGTGCCAGCAGCTTAGGGTACAGGGGTGAACAAGAGACCCAGTACTTC.

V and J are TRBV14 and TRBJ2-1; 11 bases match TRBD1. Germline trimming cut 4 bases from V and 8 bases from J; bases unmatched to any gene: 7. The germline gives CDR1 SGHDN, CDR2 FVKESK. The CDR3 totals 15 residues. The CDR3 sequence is CASSRWTGGQYEQFF. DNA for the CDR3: TGTGCCAGCAGCCGGTGGACAGGGGGCCAATATGAGCAGTTCTTC. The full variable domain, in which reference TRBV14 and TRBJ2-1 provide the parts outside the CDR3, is EAGVTQFPSHSVIEKGQTVTLRCDPISGHDNLYWYRRVMGKEIKFLLHFVKESKQDESGMPNNRFLAERTGGTYSTLKVQPAELEDSGVYFCASSRWTGGQYEQFFGPGTRLTVL.

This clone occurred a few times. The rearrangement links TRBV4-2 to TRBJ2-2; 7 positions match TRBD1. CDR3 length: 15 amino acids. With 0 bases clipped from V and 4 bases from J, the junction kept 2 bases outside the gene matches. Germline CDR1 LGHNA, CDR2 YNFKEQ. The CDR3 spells CASSQDRDSTGELFF. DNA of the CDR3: TGTGCCAGCAGCCAAGATCGGGACAGCACCGGGGAGCTGTTTTTT.

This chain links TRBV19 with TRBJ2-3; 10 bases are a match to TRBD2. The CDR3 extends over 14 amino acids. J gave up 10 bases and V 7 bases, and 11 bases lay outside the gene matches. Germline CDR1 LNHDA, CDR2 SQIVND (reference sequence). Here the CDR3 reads CASTPERGGVAQYF. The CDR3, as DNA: TGTGCCAGTACTCCAGAGCGGGGGGGTGTTGCGCAGTATTTT.

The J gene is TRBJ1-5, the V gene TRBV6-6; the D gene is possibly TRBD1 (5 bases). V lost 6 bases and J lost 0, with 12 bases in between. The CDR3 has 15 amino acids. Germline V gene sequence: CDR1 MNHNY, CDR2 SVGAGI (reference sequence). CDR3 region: CASSPAGYSNQPQHF. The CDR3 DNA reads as TGTGCCAGCAGCCCGGCAGGGTATAGCAATCAGCCCCAGCATTTT.

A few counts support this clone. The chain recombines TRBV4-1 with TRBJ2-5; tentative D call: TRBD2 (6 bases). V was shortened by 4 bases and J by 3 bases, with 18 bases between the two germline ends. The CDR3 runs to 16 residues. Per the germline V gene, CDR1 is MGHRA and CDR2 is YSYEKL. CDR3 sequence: CASSPNPGEKEETQYF. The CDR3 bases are TGCGCCAGCAGCCCCAACCCGGGGGAAAAGGAAGAGACCCAGTACTTC.

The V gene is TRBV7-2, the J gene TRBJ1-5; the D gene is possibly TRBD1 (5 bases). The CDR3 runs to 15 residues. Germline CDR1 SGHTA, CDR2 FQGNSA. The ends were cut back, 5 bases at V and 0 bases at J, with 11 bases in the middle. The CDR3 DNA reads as TGTGCCAGCAGCGGAGGGGCCGATAGCAATCAGCCCCAGCATTTT. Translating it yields CASSGGADSNQPQHF.

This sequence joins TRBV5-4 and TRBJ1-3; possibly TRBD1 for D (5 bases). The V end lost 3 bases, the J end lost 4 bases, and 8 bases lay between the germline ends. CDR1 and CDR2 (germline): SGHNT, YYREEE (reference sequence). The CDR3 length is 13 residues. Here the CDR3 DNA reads TGTGCCAGCAGCTCGGACATGGGAAACACCATATATTTT. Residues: CASSSDMGNTIYF.

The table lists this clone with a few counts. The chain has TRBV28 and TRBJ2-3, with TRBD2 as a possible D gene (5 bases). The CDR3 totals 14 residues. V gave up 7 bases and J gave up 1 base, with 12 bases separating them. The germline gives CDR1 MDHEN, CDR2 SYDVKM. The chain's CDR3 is CASTRGPGTDTQYF. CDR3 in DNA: TGTGCCAGCACTAGAGGGCCGGGCACAGATACGCAGTATTTT.